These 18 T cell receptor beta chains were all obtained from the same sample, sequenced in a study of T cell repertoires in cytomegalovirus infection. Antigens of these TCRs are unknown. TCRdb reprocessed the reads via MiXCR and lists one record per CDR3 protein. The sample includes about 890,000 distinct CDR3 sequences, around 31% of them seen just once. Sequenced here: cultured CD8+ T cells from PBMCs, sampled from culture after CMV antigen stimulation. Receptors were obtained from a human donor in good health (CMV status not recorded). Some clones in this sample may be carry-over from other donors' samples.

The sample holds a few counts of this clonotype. CDR3 coding DNA: TGTGCCAGCAGCCTGTTGTCCACAGCTGAAGCTTTCTTT. Translation: CASSLLSTAEAFF. V usage is TRBV7-8 and J usage is TRBJ1-1; D is undetermined. Germline V lookup: CDR1 SGHVS, CDR2 FQNEAQ. Trimming took off 5 bases at V and 6 bases at J, with 13 bases between the two ends. The CDR3 is 13 residues long.

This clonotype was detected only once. As DNA, the CDR3 is TGTGCTAGTGGTTTAGGTCAGGATCGAAATGAGCAGTTCTTC. Amino acids: CASGLGQDRNEQFF. The chain links TRBV12-5 to TRBJ2-1; no firm D call. Germline V gives CDR1 LGHNT, CDR2 FRNRAP. Deletions cut 3 bases from V and 7 bases from J, with 13 bases between. The CDR3 runs 14 residues.

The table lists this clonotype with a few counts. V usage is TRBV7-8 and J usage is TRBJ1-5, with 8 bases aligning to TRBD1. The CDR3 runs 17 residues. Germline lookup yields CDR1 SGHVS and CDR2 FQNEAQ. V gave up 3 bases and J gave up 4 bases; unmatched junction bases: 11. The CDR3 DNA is TGTGCCAGCAGCTTCGGCGGTATGGGACAGGTAAATCAGCCCCAGCATTTT. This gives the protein CASSFGGMGQVNQPQHF.

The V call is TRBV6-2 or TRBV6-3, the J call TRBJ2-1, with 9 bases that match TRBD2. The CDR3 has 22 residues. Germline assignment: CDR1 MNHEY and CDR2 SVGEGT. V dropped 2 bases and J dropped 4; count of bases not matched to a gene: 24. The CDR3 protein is CASSYPSGPADYPSGAYNEQFF. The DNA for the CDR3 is TGTGCCAGCAGTTACCCCTCAGGCCCGGCCGACTATCCTAGCGGGGCTTACAATGAGCAGTTCTTC.

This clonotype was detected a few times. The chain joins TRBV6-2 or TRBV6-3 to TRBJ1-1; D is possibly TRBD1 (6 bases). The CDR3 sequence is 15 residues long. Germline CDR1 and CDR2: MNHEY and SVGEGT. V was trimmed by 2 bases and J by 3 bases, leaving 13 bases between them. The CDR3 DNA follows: TGTGCCAGCAGTTACGCGAGGGGGGGAGACACTGAAGCTTTCTTT. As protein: CASSYARGGDTEAFF.

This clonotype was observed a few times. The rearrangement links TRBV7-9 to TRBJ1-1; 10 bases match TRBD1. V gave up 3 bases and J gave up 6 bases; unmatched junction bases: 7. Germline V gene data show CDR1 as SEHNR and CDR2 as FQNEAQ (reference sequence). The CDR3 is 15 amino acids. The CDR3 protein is CASSFSRTGGPEAFF. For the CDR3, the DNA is TGTGCCAGCAGCTTTAGCCGGACAGGGGGACCTGAAGCTTTCTTT.

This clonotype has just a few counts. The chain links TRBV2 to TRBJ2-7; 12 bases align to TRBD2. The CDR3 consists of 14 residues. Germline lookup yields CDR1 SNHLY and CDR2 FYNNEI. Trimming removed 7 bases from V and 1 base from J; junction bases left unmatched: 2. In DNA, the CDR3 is TGTGCCAGCACCGGACTAGCGGGGTCCTACGAGCAGTACTTC. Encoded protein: CASTGLAGSYEQYF.

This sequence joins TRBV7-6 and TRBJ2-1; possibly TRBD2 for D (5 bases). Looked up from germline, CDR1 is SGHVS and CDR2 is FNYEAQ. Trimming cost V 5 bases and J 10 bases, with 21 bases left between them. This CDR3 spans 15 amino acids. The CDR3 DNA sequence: TGTGCCAGCAGCACGGAGCCTGACGGGGTATGGGAGCAGTTCTTC. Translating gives CASSTEPDGVWEQFF.

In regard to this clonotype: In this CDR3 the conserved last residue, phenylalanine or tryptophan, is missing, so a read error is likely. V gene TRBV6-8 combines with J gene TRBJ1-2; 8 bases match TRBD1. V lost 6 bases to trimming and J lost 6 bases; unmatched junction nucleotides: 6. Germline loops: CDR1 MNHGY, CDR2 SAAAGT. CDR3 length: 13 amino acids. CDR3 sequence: CASRFQGADGYTI. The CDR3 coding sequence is TGTGCCAGCAGATTTCAGGGGGCGGATGGCTACACCATC.

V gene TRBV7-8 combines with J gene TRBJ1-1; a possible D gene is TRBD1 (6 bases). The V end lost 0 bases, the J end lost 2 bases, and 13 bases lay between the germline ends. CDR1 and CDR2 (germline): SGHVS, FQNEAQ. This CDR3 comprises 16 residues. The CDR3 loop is CASSLARTGGNTEAFF. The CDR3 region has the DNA TGTGCCAGCAGCTTAGCGAGGACGGGGGGCAACACTGAAGCTTTCTTT.

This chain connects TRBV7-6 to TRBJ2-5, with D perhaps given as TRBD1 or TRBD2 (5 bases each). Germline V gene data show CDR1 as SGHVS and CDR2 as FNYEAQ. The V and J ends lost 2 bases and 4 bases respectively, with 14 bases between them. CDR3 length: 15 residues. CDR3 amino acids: CASSLTPGTVETQYF. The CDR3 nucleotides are TGTGCCAGCAGCTTAACTCCCGGGACCGTAGAGACCCAGTACTTC.

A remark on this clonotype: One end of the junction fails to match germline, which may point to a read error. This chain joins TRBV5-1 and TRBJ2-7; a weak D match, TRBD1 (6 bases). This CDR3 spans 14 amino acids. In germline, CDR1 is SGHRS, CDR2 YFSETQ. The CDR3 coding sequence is TGCGCCAGCAGGTTGGGACAAGGGATCGACGAGCAGTACTTC. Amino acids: CASRLGQGIDEQYF. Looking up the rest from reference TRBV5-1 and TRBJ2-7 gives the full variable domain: KAGVTQTPRYLIKTRGQQVTLSCSPISGHRSVSWYQQTPGQGLQFLFEYFSETQRNKGNFPGRFSGRQFSNSRSEMNVSTLELGDSALYLCASRLGQGIDEQYFGPGTRLTVT.

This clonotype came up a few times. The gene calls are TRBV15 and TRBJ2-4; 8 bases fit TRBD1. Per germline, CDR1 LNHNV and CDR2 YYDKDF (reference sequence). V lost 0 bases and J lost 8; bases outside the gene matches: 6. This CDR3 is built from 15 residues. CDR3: CATSREIGQGDIQYF. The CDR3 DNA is TGTGCCACCAGCAGAGAGATAGGACAGGGAGACATTCAGTACTTC.

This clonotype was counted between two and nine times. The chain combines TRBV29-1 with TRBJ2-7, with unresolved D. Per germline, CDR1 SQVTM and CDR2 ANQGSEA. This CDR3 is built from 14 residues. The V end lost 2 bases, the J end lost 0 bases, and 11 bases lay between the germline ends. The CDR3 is CSVERLGSSYEQYF. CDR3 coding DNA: TGCAGCGTTGAACGGCTCGGAAGCTCCTACGAGCAGTACTTC.

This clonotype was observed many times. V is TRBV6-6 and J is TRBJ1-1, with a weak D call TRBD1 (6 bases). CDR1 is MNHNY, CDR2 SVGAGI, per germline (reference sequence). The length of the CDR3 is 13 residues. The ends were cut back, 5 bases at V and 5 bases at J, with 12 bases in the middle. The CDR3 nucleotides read TGTGCCAGCAGTCCACAGGGAGTAACTGAAGCTTTCTTT. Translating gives CASSPQGVTEAFF.

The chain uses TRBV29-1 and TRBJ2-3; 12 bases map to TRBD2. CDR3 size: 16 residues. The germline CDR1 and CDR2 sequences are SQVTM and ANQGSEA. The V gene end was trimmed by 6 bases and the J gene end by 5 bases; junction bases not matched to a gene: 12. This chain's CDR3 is CSVTSLAGGVGDTQYF. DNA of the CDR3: TGCAGCGTAACCAGCCTAGCGGGGGGGGTCGGAGATACGCAGTATTTT.

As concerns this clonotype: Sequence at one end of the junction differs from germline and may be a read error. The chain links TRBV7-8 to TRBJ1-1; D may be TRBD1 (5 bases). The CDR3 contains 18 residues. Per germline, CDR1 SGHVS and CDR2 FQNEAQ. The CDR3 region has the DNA TGTGTCAGCAGCTTAGCGCTGGCAGGGCCTCCGATGAACACTGAGGCTTTCTTT. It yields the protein CVSSLALAGPPMNTEAFF.

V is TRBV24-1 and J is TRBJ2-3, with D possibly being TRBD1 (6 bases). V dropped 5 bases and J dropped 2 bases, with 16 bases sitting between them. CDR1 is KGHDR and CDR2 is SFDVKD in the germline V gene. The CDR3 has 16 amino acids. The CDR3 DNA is TGTGCCACCAGTGCCTCACAGGACAGCTACACAGATACGCAGTATTTT. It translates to CATSASQDSYTDTQYF.